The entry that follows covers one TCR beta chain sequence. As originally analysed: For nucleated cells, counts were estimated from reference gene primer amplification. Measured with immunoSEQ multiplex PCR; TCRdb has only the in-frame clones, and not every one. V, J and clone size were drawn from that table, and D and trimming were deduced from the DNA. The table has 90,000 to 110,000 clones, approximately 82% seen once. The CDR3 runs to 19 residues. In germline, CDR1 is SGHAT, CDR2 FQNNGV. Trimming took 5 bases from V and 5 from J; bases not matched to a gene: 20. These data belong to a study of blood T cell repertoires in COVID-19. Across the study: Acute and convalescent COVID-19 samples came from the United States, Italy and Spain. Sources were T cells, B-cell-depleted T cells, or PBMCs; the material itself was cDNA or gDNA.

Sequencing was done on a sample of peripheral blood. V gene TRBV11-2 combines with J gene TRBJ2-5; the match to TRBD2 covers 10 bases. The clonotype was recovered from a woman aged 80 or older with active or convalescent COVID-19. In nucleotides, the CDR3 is TGTGCCAGCAGCCCACGGTCCCCGTCTAGCGGGAGAGCCTGGGAGACCCAGTACTTC. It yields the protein CASSPRSPSSGRAWETQYF.